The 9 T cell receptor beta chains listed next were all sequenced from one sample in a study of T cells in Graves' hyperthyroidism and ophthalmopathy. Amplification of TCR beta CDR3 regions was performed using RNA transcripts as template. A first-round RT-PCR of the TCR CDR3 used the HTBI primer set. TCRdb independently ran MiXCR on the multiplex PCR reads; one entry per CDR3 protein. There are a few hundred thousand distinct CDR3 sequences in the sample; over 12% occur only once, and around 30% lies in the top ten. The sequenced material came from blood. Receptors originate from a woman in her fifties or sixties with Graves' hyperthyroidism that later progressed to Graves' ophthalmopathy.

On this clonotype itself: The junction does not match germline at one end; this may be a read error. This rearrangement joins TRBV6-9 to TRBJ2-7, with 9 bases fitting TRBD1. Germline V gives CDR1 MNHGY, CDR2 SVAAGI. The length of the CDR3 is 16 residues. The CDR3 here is CASRDRAPLYLYEQYF. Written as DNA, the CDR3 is TGCGCCAGTCGGGACAGGGCGCCGCTATATCTCTACGAGCAGTACTTC.

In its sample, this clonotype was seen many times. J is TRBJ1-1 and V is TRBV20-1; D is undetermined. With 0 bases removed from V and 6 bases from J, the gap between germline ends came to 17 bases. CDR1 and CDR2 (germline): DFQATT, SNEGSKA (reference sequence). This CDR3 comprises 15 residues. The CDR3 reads CSARDLGDLGAEAFF. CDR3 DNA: TGCAGTGCTAGAGATCTTGGAGATCTCGGGGCTGAAGCTTTCTTT.

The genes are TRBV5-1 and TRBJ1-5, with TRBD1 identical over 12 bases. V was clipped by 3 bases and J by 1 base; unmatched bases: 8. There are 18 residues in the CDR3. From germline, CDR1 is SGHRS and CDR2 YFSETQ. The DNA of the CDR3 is TGCGCCAGCAGCTACACGGGACAGGGGGCGGCAAGCAATCAGCCCCAGCATTTT. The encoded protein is CASSYTGQGAASNQPQHF.

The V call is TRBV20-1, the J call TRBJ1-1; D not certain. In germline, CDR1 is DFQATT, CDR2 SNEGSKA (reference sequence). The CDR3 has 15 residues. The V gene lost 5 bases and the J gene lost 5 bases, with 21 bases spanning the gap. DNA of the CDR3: TGCAGTGCTCTAAACGATTTGGGGTCGGGGACTGAAGCTTTCTTT. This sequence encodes CSALNDLGSGTEAFF.

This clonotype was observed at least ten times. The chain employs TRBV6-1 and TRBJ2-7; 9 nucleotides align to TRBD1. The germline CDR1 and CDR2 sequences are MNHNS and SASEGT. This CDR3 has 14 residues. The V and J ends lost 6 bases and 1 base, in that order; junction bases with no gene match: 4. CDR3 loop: CASSEQGASYEQYF. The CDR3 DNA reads TGTGCCAGCAGCGAACAGGGGGCGTCCTACGAGCAGTACTTC.

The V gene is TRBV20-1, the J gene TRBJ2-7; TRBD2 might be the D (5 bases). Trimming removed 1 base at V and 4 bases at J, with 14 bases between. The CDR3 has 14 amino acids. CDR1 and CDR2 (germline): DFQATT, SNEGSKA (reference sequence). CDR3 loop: CSARGGLAVYEQYF. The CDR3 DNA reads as TGCAGTGCTAGAGGAGGCCTAGCAGTTTACGAGCAGTACTTC.

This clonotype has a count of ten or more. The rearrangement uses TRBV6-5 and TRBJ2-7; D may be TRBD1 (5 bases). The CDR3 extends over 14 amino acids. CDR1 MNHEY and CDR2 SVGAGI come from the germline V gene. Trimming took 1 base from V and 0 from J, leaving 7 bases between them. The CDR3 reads CASSYWQGSYEQYF. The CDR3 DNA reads TGTGCCAGCAGTTACTGGCAGGGCTCCTACGAGCAGTACTTC.

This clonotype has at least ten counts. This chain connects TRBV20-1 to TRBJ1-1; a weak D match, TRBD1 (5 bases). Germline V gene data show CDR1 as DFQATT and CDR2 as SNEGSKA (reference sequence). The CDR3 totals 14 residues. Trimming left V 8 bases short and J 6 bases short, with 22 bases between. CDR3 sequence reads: CSQRRDEGIAEAFF. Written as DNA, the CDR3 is TGCAGTCAGCGCCGGGACGAAGGGATCGCTGAAGCTTTCTTT.

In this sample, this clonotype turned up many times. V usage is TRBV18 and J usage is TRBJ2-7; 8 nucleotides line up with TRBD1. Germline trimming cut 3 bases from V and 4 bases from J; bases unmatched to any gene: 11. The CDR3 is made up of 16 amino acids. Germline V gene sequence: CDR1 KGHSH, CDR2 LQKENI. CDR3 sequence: CASSPSGQGYGYEQYF. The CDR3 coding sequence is TGTGCCAGCTCACCTTCCGGACAGGGATATGGTTACGAGCAGTACTTC.